This TCR beta chain is drawn from a study of shared clonotypes between healthy human individuals. Genomic DNA, for the unsorted samples, came from tens of millions of PBMCs. This CDR3 region has 14 residues. The ends lost 5 bases at V and 2 bases at J; junction bases unmatched: 6. CDR1 is SGHTA and CDR2 is FQGNSA in the germline V gene. The assay ran at deep level. The assay was immunoSEQ multiplex PCR, and TCRdb's table has in-frame clones only and misses some. Of more than 400,000 clones listed, more than 75% are singletons. The sequenced sample was PBMCs. The clonotype was recovered from a woman aged 40 to 50 in good health. Some clones in this sample may be carry-over from other donors' samples. This sequence joins TRBV7-2 and TRBJ2-7, with TRBD1 matching over 7 bases. The CDR3 loop is CASSKNRGTYEQYF. CDR3 DNA sequence: TGTGCCAGCAGCAAAAACAGGGGTACCTACGAGCAGTACTTC.